The sequence of this TCR beta chain was determined in a study of cytomegalovirus exposure and HLA in healthy donors. Study at large: The 95 to 150 validation repertoires were produced on the same platform as the roughly 720 repertoires of the first cohort. This was reported in a later analysis. Study-level results: In the roughly 110 validation repertoires, approximately 94% of cluster scores exceeded 0, per a later analysis. About 180 TCR beta chains were listed as cytomegalovirus-associated.

This CDR3 is 15 amino acids long. Germline values: CDR1 SGHRS, CDR2 YFSETQ. With 3 bases removed from V and 6 bases from J, the gap between germline ends came to 19 bases. On this clone itself: Its antigen is unidentified.

The table came from immunoSEQ multiplex PCR; TCRdb's copy has only in-frame clones and leaves some out. The data show approximately 190,000 clones, more than 65% seen once. The sample was PBMCs. The source is a woman younger than 45 in good health and CMV-seropositive. The chain employs TRBV5-1 and TRBJ2-7; a possible D gene is TRBD2 (6 bases). CDR3 loop: CASSSGDGTPLEQYF. As DNA, the CDR3 is TGCGCCAGCAGCTCGGGAGACGGGACTCCACTCGAGCAGTACTTC.